Listed below are T cell receptor beta chains from one sample, sequenced in a study of beta chain features in type 1 diabetes. TCRdb's copy holds only in-frame clones and misses some; the assay was immunoSEQ multiplex PCR. The sample holds around 280,000 clones, about 15% seen once. Sequenced material: naive CD4+ T cells from blood. These receptors were obtained from a man aged 18-30 years with type 1 diabetes. Each CDR3 is given with its conserved first and last residue. Fields, in order: V gene, clone size, D gene, J gene, CDR3 protein, CDR3 DNA. D genes are given only for firm matches. Size is omitted from some rows. Given values are once, few, many or a class for expanded clones.

TRBV29-1	few	NA	TRBJ2-1	CSAGFDEQFF	TGCAGCGCCGGTTTCGATGAGCAGTTCTTC
TRBV18	few	TRBD2	TRBJ2-7	CASSRAGMSSYEQYF	TGTGCCAGCTCTAGAGCGGGGATGAGCTCCTACGAGCAGTACTTC
TRBV6-6	NA	NA	TRBJ2-1	CASSYSRAVEQFF	TGTGCCAGCAGTTACTCGAGGGCTGTTGAGCAGTTCTTC
TRBV28	few	NA	TRBJ2-7	CASCPREIYEQYF	TGTGCCAGCTGCCCACGGGAGATCTACGAGCAGTACTTC
TRBV7-2	NA	TRBD2	TRBJ2-7	CASSPSGAHYEQYF	TGTGCCAGCAGTCCTAGCGGGGCACACTACGAGCAGTACTTC
TRBV19	NA	NA	TRBJ2-7	CASSPRDSASRYF	TGTGCCAGTAGTCCCCGGGATTCGGCCAGTCGGTACTTC
TRBV7-2	NA	NA	TRBJ2-7	CASSLTLYEQYF	TGTGCCAGCAGCTTGACTTTATACGAGCAGTACTTC
TRBV9	few	NA	TRBJ2-6	CASSVRGSGANVLTF	TGTGCCAGCAGCGTACGAGGCTCTGGGGCCAACGTCCTGACTTTC
TRBV28	NA	TRBD2	TRBJ2-5	CASSSRLAGVRETQYF	TGTGCCAGCAGTTCTCGACTAGCGGGGGTCCGTGAGACCCAGTACTTC
TRBV11-2	NA	NA	TRBJ2-2	CASKPGATGELFF	TGTGCCAGCAAACCGGGAGCCACCGGGGAGCTGTTTTTT
TRBV19	NA	TRBD2	TRBJ2-3	CASSTTLAFTDTQYF	TGTGCCAGTAGTACCACACTAGCGTTCACAGATACGCAGTATTTT
TRBV6-4	NA	NA	TRBJ2-5	CASRVEETQYF	TGTGCCAGCCGTGTCGAGGAGACCCAGTACTTC
TRBV18	few	NA	TRBJ2-3	CASSPLDLADTQYF	TGTGCCAGCTCACCACTAGACTTGGCGGATACGCAGTATTTT
TRBV19	NA	NA	TRBJ2-5	CASSKSVETQYF	TGTGCCAGTAGCAAGTCGGTAGAGACCCAGTACTTC
TRBV30	few	TRBD2	TRBJ2-1	CAWSRLASGGYNEQFF	TGTGCCTGGAGTCGACTTGCTAGCGGGGGTTACAATGAGCAGTTCTTC
TRBV28	few	NA	TRBJ2-1	CASSVPQGRVKQFF	TGTGCCAGCAGTGTACCCCAGGGGCGGGTAAAGCAGTTCTTC
TRBV7-2	few	NA	TRBJ2-7	CASSLAGAGQYF	TGTGCCAGCAGCTTAGCGGGGGCAGGGCAGTACTTC
TRBV30	few	TRBD2	TRBJ2-1	CAWSVDGTSLPYNEQFF	TGTGCCTGGAGTGTAGATGGGACTAGCCTCCCCTACAATGAGCAGTTCTTC
TRBV25-1	few	TRBD2	TRBJ2-5	CASSRRRGGATQETQYF	TGTGCCAGCAGTAGAAGGCGGGGAGGGGCCACCCAAGAGACCCAGTACTTC
TRBV7-9	few	NA	TRBJ1-4	CASSLSGRKLFF	TGTGCCAGCAGCTTATCGGGGAGGAAACTGTTTTTT
TRBV18	NA	TRBD1	TRBJ1-1	CASSPPSTGGSEAFF	TGTGCCAGCTCACCACCGAGCACAGGGGGCTCTGAAGCTTTCTTT
TRBV5-6	NA	TRBD1	TRBJ2-1	CASSLVGWDSANEQFF	TGTGCCAGCAGCTTGGTCGGTTGGGACAGTGCGAATGAGCAGTTCTTC
TRBV27	NA	TRBD2	TRBJ2-3	CASSLSPSGGARDTQYF	TGTGCCAGCAGTTTATCGCCTAGCGGGGGGGCTCGTGATACGCAGTATTTT
TRBV5-4	NA	NA	TRBJ1-2	CASSLYVSSARYGYTF	TGTGCCAGCAGCTTGTACGTCAGCTCCGCGAGGTACGGCTACACCTTC
TRBV7-9	NA	NA	TRBJ2-3	CASSLRAGANTDTQYF	TGTGCCAGCAGCTTAAGGGCAGGGGCGAACACAGATACGCAGTATTTT
TRBV10-3	few	TRBD2	TRBJ2-3	CAITRGLAGTDTQYF	TGTGCCATCACCCGGGGACTAGCGGGCACAGATACGCAGTATTTT
TRBV5-1	NA	NA	TRBJ1-2	CASSFLLNYGYTF	TGCGCCAGCAGCTTTCTCCTAAACTATGGCTACACCTTC
TRBV30	few	NA	TRBJ1-2	CAWSVHPVEARMVYGYTF	TGTGCCTGGAGTGTACACCCTGTTGAGGCGAGAATGGTCTATGGCTACACCTTC
TRBV10-3	few	TRBD1	TRBJ2-7	CAITPTGTYEQYF	TGTGCCATCACCCCGACAGGGACCTACGAGCAGTACTTC
TRBV30	NA	NA	TRBJ2-3	CAWQARAHTDTQYF	TGTGCCTGGCAAGCGCGGGCCCACACAGATACGCAGTATTTT
TRBV7-2	NA	NA	TRBJ2-7	CASSLGRAGFLSYF	TGTGCCAGCAGCTTAGGTCGGGCAGGGTTTCTCTCGTACTTC
TRBV7-6	few	NA	TRBJ2-1	CASSPWEAGYNEQFF	TGTGCCAGCAGTCCTTGGGAGGCCGGATACAATGAGCAGTTCTTC
TRBV5-4	few	NA	TRBJ2-4	CASSLGTGDIQYF	TGTGCCAGCAGCTTAGGGACGGGGGACATTCAGTACTTC
TRBV28	few	NA	TRBJ2-7	CASSSSGLSKSSYEQYF	TGTGCCAGCAGTTCGAGCGGACTAAGCAAAAGCTCCTACGAGCAGTACTTC
TRBV11-2	NA	TRBD2	TRBJ2-7	CASSVGLAGGQGEQYF	TGTGCCAGCAGCGTCGGTTTAGCGGGGGGGCAGGGCGAGCAGTACTTC
TRBV30	few	TRBD1	TRBJ1-5	CAWSVTTGDQPQHF	TGTGCCTGGAGTGTTACGACAGGGGATCAGCCCCAGCATTTT
TRBV4-3	NA	NA	TRBJ2-7	CASSQDAVGSSYEQYF	TGCGCCAGCAGCCAAGATGCTGTTGGGAGCTCCTACGAGCAGTACTTC
TRBV5-4	few	NA	TRBJ2-7	CASSLLVGGSYEQYF	TGTGCCAGCAGCTTGTTGGTCGGGGGCTCCTACGAGCAGTACTTC
TRBV27	NA	NA	TRBJ1-1	CASRPTGLNTEAFF	TGTGCCAGCAGACCTACAGGGTTGAACACTGAAGCTTTCTTT
TRBV5-1	NA	TRBD2	TRBJ2-7	CASSWLAGNSYEQYF	TGCGCCAGCAGCTGGCTAGCGGGGAACTCCTACGAGCAGTACTTC
TRBV28	few	TRBD1	TRBJ1-1	CAGQGSGTEAFF	TGTGCCGGACAGGGGAGTGGCACTGAAGCTTTCTTT
TRBV4-1	NA	TRBD1	TRBJ1-6	CASSTRRDRLSPLHF	TGCGCCAGCAGCACCCGTCGGGACAGGTTATCACCCCTCCACTTT
TRBV9	NA	TRBD1	TRBJ2-2	CASSPRTGGDTGELFF	TGTGCCAGCAGCCCCCGGACAGGGGGGGACACCGGGGAGCTGTTTTTT
TRBV7-6	NA	TRBD1	TRBJ2-7	CASSLEGTGGSEQYF	TGTGCCAGCAGCTTAGAGGGGACAGGGGGAAGCGAGCAGTACTTC
TRBV10-3	NA	NA	TRBJ1-1	CAIAPSGMNTEAFF	TGTGCCATCGCCCCGTCAGGGATGAACACTGAAGCTTTCTTT
TRBV5-6	NA	TRBD1	TRBJ2-7	CASSLWRRDRVTYEQYF	TGTGCCAGCAGCTTGTGGCGCCGGGACAGGGTGACCTACGAGCAGTACTTC
TRBV30	few	NA	TRBJ2-6	CAWSVWEFSGANVLTF	TGTGCCTGGAGTGTTTGGGAGTTTTCTGGGGCCAACGTCCTGACTTTC
TRBV6-4	few	TRBD2	TRBJ2-3	CASSLSTSGGTDTQYF	TGTGCCAGCAGTCTTTCGACTAGCGGGGGCACAGATACGCAGTATTTT
TRBV29-1	few	NA	TRBJ1-1	CSVLGQQNTEAFF	TGCAGCGTTTTAGGACAACAGAACACTGAAGCTTTCTTT
TRBV30	NA	NA	TRBJ2-2	CAWTRTFANTGELFF	TGTGCCTGGACTAGAACCTTCGCGAACACCGGGGAGCTGTTTTTT
TRBV7-2	NA	NA	TRBJ1-5	CASSFGWYSNQPQHF	TGTGCCAGCAGCTTCGGGTGGTATAGCAATCAGCCCCAGCATTTT
TRBV13	few	NA	TRBJ2-5	CASSSGQGETQYF	TGTGCCAGCAGCTCCGGACAAGGGGAGACCCAGTACTTC
TRBV5-1	NA	TRBD1	TRBJ2-6	CASSPDRGRTNVLTF	TGCGCCAGCAGCCCAGACAGGGGGCGGACCAACGTCCTGACTTTC
TRBV15	NA	TRBD2	TRBJ2-5	CATSRDNSGGSETQYF	TGTGCCACCAGCAGAGATAATAGCGGGGGCTCAGAGACCCAGTACTTC
TRBV5-1	few	TRBD2	TRBJ2-1	CASGTLAGPNNEQFF	TGCGCCAGCGGAACATTAGCGGGACCCAACAATGAGCAGTTCTTC
TRBV28	few	NA	TRBJ1-5	CASSRGGGWNQPQHF	TGTGCCAGCAGCCGCGGCGGGGGTTGGAATCAGCCCCAGCATTTT
TRBV18	few	TRBD2	TRBJ2-7	CASSGLAGYYEQYF	TGTGCCAGCTCCGGACTAGCGGGTTACTACGAGCAGTACTTC
TRBV2	NA	NA	TRBJ2-5	CASSKGGGGRETQYF	TGTGCCAGCAGTAAGGGCGGAGGCGGTCGGGAGACCCAGTACTTC
TRBV27	NA	NA	TRBJ2-2	CASSFVDGGGTGELFF	TGTGCCAGCAGTTTCGTGGACGGGGGTGGAACCGGGGAGCTGTTTTTT